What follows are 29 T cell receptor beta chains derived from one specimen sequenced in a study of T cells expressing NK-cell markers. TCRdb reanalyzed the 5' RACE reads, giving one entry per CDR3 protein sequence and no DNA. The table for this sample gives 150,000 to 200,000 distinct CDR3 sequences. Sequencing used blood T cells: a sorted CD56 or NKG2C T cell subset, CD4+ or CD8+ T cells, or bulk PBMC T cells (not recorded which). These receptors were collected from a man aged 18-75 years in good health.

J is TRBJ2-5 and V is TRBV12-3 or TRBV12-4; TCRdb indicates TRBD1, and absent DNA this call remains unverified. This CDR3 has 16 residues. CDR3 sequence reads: CASRARDVPGQETQYF.

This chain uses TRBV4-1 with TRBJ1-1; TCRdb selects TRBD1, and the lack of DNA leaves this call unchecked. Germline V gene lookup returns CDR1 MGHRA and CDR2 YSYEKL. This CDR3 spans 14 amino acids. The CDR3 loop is CASSQPRENTEAFF.

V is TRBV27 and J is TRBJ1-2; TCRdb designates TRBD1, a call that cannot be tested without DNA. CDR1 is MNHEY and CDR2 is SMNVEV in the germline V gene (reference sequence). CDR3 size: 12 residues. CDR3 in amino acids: CASKQGAQGYTF.

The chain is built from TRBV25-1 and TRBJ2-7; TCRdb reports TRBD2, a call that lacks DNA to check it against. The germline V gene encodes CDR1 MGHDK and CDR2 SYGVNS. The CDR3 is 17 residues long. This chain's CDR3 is CASSDRERGDLSYEQYF.

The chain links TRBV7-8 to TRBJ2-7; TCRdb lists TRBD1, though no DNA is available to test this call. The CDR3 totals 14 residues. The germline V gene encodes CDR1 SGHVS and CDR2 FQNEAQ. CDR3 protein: CASSTWGGHYEQYF.

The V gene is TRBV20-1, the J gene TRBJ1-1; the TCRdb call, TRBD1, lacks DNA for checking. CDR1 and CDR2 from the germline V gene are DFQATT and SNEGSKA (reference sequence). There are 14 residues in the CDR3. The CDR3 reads CSAVPGTGSIEAFF.

CDR3 region: CASSVSSATSTDTQYF. The chain joins TRBV2 to TRBJ2-3; the D gene TCRdb calls, TRBD2, cannot be checked with no DNA. Germline V CDR1 and CDR2: SNHLY, FYNNEI. The CDR3 runs to 16 residues.

CDR3 sequence reads: CASSSSWGGNEQFF. The rearrangement uses TRBV9 and TRBJ2-1; the TCRdb D gene call, TRBD1, has no DNA to confirm it. This CDR3 is 14 amino acids long. Germline values: CDR1 SGDLS, CDR2 YYNGEE.

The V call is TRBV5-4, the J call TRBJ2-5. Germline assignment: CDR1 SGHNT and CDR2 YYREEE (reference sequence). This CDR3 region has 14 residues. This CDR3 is CASTTNTKLETQYF.

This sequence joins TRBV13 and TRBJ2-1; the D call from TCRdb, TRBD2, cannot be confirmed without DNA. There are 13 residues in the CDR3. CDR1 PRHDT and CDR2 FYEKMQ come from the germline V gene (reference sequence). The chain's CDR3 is CASSGPSYNEQFF.

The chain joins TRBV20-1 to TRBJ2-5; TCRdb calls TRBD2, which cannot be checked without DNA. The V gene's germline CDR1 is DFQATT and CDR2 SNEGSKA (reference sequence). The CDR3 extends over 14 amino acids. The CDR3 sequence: CSARMGGLQETQYF.

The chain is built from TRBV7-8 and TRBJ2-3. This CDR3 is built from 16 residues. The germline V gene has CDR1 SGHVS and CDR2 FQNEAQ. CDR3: CASSLSLGSSTDTQYF.

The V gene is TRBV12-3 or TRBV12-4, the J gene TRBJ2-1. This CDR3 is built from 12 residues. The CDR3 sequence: CASSIIGNEQFF.

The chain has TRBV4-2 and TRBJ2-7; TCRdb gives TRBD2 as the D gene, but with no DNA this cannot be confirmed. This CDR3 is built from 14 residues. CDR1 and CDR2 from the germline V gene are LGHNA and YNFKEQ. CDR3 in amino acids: CASSPEGGSYEQYF.

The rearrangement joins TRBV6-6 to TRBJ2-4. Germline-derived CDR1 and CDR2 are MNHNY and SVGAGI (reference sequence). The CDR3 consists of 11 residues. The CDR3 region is CASTEDYIQYF.

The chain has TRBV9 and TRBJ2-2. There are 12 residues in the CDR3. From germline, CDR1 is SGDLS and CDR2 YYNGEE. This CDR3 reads CASSVASGELFF.

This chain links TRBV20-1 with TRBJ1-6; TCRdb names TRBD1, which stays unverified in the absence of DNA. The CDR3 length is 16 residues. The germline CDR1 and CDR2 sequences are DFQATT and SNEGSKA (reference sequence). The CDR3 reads CSAREAGSPLNSPLHF.

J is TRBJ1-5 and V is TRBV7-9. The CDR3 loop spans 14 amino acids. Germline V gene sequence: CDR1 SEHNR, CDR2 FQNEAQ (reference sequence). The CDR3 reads CASSFGRGNQPQHF.

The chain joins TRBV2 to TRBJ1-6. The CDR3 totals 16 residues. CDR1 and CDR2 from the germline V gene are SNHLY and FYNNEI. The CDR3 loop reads CASSERQSSYNSPLHF. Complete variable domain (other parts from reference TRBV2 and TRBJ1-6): EPEVTQTPSHQVTQMGQEVILRCVPISNHLYFYWYRQILGQKVEFLVSFYNNEISEKSEIFDDQFSVERPDGSNFTLKIRSTKLEDSAMYFCASSERQSSYNSPLHFGNGTRLTVT.

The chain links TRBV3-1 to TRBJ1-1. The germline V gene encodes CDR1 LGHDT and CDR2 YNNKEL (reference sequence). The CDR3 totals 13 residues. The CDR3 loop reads CASSEGINTEAFF.

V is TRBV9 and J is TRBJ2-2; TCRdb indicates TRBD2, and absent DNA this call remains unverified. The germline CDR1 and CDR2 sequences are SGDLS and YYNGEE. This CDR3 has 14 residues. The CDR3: CASSVVGGAEELFF. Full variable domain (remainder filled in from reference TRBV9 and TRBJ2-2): DSGVTQTPKHLITATGQRVTLRCSPRSGDLSVYWYQQSLDQGLQFLIQYYNGEERAKGNILERFSAQQFPDLHSELNLSSLELGDSALYFCASSVVGGAEELFFGEGSRLTVL.

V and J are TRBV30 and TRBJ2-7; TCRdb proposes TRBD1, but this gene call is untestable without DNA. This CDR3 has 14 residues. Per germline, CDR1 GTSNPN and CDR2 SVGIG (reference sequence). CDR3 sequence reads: CAWGPLQGAYEQYF. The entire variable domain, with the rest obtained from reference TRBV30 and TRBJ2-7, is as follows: SQTIHQWPATLVQPVGSPLSLECTVEGTSNPNLYWYRQAAGRGLQLLFYSVGIGQISSEVPQNLSASRPQDRQFILSSKKLLLSDSGFYLCAWGPLQGAYEQYFGPGTRLTVT.

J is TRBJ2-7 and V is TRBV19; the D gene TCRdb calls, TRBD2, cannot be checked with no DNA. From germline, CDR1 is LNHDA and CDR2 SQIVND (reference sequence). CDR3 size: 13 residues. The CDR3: CASGGEAAYEQYF. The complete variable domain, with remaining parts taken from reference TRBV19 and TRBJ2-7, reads DGGITQSPKYLFRKEGQNVTLSCEQNLNHDAMYWYRQDPGQGLRLIYYSQIVNDFQKGDIAEGYSVSREKKESFPLTVTSAQKNPTAFYLCASGGEAAYEQYFGPGTRLTVT.

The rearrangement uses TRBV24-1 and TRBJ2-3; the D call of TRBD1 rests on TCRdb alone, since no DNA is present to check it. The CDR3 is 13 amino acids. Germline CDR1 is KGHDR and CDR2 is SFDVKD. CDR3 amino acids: CATRGGTGDTQYF.

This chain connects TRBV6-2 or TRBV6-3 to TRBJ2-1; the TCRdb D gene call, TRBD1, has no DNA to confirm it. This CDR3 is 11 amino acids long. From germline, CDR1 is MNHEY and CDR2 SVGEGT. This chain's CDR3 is CASSYWGQLVF.

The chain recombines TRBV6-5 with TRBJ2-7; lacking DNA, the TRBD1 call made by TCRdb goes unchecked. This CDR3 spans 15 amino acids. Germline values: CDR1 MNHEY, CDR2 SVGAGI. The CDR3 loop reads CASSYTTGASYEQYF.

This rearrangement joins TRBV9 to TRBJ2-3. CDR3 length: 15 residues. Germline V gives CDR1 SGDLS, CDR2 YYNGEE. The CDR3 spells CASSVEGNGGDTQYF.

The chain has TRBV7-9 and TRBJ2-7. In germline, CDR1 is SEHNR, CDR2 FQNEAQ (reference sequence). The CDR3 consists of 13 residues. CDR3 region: CASTWSAAYEQYF.

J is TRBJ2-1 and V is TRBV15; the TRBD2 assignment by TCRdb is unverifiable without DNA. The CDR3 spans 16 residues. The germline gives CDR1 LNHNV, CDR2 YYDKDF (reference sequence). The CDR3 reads CATSRDRAGAYNEQFF.